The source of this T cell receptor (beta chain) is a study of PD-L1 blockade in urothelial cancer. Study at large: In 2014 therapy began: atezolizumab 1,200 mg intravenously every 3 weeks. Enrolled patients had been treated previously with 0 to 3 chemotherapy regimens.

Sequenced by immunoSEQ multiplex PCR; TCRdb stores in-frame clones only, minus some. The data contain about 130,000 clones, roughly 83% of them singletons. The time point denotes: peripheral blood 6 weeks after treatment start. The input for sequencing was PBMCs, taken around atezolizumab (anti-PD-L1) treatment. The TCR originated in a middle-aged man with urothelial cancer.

This CDR3 reads CASSEVGGAFPGKLFF. The CDR3 DNA sequence: TGTGCCAGCAGTGAAGTCGGCGGGGCCTTCCCGGGGAAACTGTTTTTT. The V and J genes are TRBV6-1 and TRBJ1-4; D is possibly TRBD1 (5 bases). From germline, CDR1 is MNHNS and CDR2 SASEGT. The CDR3 consists of 16 residues. Trimming took off 1 base at V and 11 bases at J, with 20 bases between the two ends.